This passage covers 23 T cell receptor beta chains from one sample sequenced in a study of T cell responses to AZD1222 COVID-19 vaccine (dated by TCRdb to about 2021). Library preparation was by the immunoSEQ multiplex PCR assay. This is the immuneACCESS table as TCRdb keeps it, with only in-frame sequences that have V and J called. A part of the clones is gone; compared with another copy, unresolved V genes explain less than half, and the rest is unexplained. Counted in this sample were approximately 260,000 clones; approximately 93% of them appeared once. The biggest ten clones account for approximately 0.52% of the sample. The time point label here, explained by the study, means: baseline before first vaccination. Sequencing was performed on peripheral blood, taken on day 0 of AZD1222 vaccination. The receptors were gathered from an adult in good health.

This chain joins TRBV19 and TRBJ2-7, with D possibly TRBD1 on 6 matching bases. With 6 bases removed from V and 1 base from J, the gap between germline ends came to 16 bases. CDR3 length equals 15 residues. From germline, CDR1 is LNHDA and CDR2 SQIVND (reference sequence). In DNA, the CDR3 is TGTGCCAGTAGGGATCCAGGGGAAAGGTCCTACGAGCAGTACTTC. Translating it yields CASRDPGERSYEQYF.

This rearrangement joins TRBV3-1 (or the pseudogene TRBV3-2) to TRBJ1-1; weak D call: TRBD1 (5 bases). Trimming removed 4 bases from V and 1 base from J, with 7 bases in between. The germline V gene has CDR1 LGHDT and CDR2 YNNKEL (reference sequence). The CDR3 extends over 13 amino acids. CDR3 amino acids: CASSPTGNTEAFF. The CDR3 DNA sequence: TGTGCCAGCAGCCCTACAGGGAACACTGAAGCTTTCTTT.

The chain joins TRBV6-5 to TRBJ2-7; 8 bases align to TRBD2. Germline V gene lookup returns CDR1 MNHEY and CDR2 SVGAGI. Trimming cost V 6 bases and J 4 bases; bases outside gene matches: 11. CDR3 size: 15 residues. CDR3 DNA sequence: TGTGCCAGCAGCCCGGGGAGCGGGAGACGATACGAGCAGTACTTC. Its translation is CASSPGSGRRYEQYF.

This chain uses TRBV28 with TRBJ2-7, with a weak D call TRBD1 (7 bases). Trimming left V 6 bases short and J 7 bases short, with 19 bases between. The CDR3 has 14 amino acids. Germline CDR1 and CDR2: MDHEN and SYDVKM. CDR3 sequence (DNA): TGTGCCAGCAGGGGACAGAGAAGGAGCGGGGAGCAGTACTTC. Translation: CASRGQRRSGEQYF.

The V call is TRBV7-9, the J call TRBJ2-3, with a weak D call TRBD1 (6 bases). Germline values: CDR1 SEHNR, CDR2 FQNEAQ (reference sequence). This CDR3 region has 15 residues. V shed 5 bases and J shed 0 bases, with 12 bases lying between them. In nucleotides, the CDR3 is TGTGCCAGCAGCCCCGGGACACATAGCACAGATACGCAGTATTTT. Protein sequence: CASSPGTHSTDTQYF.

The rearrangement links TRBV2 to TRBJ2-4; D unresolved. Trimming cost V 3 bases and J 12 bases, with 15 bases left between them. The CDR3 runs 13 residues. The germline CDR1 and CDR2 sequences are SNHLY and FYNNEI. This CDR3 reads CASSDYPKAPQYF. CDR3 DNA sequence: TGTGCCAGCAGTGACTACCCTAAGGCGCCTCAGTACTTC. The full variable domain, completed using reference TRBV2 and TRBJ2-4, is EPEVTQTPSHQVTQMGQEVILRCVPISNHLYFYWYRQILGQKVEFLVSFYNNEISEKSEIFDDQFSVERPDGSNFTLKIRSTKLEDSAMYFCASSDYPKAPQYFGAGTRLSVL.

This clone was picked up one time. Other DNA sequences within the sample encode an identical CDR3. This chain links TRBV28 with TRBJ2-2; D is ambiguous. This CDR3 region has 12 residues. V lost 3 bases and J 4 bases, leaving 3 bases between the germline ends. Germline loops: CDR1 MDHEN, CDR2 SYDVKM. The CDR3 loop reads CASSLGTGELFF. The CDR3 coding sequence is TGTGCCAGCAGTTTGGGCACCGGGGAGCTGTTTTTT. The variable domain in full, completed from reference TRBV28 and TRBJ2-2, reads DVKVTQSSRYLVKRTGEKVFLECVQDMDHENMFWYRQDPGLGLRLIYFSYDVKMKEKGDIPEGYSVSREKKERFSLILESASTNQTSMYLCASSLGTGELFFGEGSRLTVL.

Written as DNA, the CDR3 is TGCGCCAGCAGCATGGGGGAAATTGGAAACACCATATATTTT. The encoded protein is CASSMGEIGNTIYF. The genes are TRBV5-1 and TRBJ1-3; D might be TRBD1 (5 bases). Germline values: CDR1 SGHRS, CDR2 YFSETQ. With 4 bases removed from V and 3 bases from J, the gap between germline ends came to 11 bases. The CDR3 is 14 residues long.

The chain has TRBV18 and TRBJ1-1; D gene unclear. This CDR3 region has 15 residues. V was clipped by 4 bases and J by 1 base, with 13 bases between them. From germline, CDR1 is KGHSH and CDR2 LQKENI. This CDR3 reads CASSLEEVRNTEAFF. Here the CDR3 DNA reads TGTGCCAGCTCACTCGAGGAGGTGCGGAACACTGAAGCTTTCTTT.

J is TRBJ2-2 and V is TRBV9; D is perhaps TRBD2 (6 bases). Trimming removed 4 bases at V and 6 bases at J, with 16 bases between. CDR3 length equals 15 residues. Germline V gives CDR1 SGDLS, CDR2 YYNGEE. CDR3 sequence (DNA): TGTGCCAGCAGCCAACCGGAGGGATCTGCCGGGGAGCTGTTTTTT. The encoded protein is CASSQPEGSAGELFF.

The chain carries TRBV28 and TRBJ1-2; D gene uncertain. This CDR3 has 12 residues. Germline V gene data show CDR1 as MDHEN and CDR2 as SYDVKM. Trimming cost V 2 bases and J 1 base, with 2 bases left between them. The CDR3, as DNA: TGTGCCAGCAGTTTAGGTAACTATGGCTACACCTTC. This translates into CASSLGNYGYTF.

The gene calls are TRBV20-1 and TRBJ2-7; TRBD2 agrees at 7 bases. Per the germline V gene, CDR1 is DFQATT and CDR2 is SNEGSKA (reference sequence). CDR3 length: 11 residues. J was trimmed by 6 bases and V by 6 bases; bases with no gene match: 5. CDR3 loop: CSAHGGSEQYF. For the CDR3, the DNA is TGCAGTGCCCACGGGGGGAGCGAGCAGTACTTC.

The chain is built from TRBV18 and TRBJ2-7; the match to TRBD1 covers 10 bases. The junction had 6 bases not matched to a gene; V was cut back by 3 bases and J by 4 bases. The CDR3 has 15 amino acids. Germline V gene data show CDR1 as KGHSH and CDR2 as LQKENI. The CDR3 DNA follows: TGTGCCAGCTCACCCGGGACAGGGGTCGTTTACGAGCAGTACTTC. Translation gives CASSPGTGVVYEQYF.

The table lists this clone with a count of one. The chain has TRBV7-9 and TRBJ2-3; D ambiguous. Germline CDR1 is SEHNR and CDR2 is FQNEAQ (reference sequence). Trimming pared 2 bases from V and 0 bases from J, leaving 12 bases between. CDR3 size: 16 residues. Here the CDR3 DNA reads TGTGCCAGCAGCTTATTAAAAGAAACTAGCACAGATACGCAGTATTTT. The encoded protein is CASSLLKETSTDTQYF.

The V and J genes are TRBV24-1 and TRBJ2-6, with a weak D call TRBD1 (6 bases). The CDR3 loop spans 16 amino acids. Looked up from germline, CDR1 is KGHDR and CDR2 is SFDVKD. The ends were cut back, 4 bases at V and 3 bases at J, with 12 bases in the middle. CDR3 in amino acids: CATSDHTGLGANVLTF. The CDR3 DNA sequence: TGTGCCACCAGTGACCACACAGGGCTTGGGGCCAACGTCCTGACTTTC.

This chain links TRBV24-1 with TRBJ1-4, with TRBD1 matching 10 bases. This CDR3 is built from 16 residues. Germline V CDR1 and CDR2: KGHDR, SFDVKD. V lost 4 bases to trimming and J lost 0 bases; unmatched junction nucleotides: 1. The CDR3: CATSEGTGATNEKLFF. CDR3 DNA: TGTGCCACCAGTGAGGGGACAGGGGCAACTAATGAAAAACTGTTTTTT.

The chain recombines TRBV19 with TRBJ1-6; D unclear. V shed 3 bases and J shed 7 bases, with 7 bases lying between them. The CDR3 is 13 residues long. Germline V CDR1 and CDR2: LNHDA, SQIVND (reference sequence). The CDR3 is CASSITRNSPLHF. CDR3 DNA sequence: TGTGCCAGTAGTATCACGAGGAATTCACCCCTCCACTTT.

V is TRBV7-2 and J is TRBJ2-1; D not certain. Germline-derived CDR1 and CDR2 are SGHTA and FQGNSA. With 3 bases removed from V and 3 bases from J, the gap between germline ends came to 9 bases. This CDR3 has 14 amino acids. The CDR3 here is CASSLVAVYNEQFF. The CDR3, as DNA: TGTGCCAGCAGCTTGGTAGCCGTCTACAATGAGCAGTTCTTC.

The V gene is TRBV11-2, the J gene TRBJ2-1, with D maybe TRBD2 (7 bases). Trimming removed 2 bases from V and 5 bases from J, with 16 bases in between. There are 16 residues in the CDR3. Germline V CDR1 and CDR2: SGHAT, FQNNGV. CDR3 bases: TGTGCCAGCAGCTTACTCTCCCCGGGGGGCCACAATGAGCAGTTCTTC. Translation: CASSLLSPGGHNEQFF.

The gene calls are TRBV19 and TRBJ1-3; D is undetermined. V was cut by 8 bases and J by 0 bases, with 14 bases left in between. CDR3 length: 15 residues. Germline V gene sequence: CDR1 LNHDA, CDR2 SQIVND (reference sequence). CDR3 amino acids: CASRLSIGSGNTIYF. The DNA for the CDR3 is TGTGCCAGTCGCCTCTCCATTGGCTCTGGAAACACCATATATTTT.

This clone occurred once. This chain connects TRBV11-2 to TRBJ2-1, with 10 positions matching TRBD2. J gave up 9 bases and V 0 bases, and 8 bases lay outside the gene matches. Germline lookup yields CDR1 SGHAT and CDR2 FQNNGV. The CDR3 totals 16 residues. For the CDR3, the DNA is TGTGCCAGCAGCTTAGATGGAAGCGGGGGGGAAGGTGAGCAGTTCTTC. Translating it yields CASSLDGSGGEGEQFF. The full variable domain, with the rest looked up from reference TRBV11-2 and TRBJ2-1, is EAGVAQSPRYKIIEKRQSVAFWCNPISGHATLYWYQQILGQGPKLLIQFQNNGVVDDSQLPKDRFSAERLKGVDSTLKIQPAKLEDSAVYLCASSLDGSGGEGEQFFGPGTRLTVL.

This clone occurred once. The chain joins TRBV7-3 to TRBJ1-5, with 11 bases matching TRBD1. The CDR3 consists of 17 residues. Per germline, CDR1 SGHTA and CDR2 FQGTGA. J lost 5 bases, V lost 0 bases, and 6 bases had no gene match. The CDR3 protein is CASSLTPGQGVDQPQHF. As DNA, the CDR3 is TGTGCCAGCAGCTTAACACCGGGACAGGGGGTTGATCAGCCCCAGCATTTT.

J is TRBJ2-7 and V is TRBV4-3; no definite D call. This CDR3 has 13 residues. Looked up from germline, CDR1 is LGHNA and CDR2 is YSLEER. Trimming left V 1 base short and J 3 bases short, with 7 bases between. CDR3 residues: CASSQVKGYEQYF. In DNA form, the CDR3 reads TGCGCCAGCAGCCAAGTCAAAGGCTACGAGCAGTACTTC.